This entry describes one T cell receptor (beta chain). Its cognate antigen is unknown. TCRdb redid the calling of the 5' RACE reads with MiXCR, one entry per CDR3 protein. The table records around 46,000 distinct CDR3 sequences, 7% to 8.5% of them present only once. The CDR3 covers 13 residues. Trimming at V came to 0 bases and at J to 6 bases, leaving 0 bases not matched to a gene. Germline V CDR1 and CDR2: LGHNA, YNFKEQ. This entry comes from a study of T cells after yellow fever vaccination. Study summary: Preparation used SMART-Seq v4 Ultra Low Input for the low-cell-number fractions. The study, taken as a whole, reports: Clones from primary vaccination mostly reappeared after the booster (96% CD4, just over 85% CD8).

V and J are TRBV4-2 and TRBJ2-3, with 7 bases fitting TRBD2. The receptor was isolated from a young man who received the YFV17D yellow fever vaccine. The specimen comprised CD8+ T cells sorted from PBMCs, sampled more than 13 days after the first yellow fever vaccination. The CDR3 coding sequence is TGTGCCAGCAGCCAAGAGGGGGGGGATACGCAGTATTTT. It specifies CASSQEGGDTQYF.